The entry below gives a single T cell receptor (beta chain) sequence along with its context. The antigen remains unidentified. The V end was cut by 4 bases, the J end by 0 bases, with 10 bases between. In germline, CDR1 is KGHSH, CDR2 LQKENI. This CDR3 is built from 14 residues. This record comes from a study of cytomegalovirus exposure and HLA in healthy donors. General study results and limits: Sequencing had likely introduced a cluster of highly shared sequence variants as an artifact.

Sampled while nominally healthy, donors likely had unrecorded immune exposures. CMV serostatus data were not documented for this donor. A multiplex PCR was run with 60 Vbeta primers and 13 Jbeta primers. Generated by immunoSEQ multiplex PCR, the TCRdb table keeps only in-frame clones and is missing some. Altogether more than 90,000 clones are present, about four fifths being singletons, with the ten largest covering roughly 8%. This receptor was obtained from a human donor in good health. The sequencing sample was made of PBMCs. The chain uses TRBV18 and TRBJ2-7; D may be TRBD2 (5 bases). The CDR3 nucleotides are TGTGCCAGCTCACGGTCGGGAATCTCCTACGAGCAGTACTTC. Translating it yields CASSRSGISYEQYF.